What follows are 6 T cell receptor beta chains derived from one specimen sequenced in a study of shared T cell receptors in the human thymus. Produced via immunoSEQ multiplex PCR; TCRdb's table is partial and in-frame only. The repertoire consists of some 760,000 clones, with roughly 85% occurring once and the leading ten covering roughly 0.01%. These same records also appear under a second study, on human thymus T cells.

Sequencing was performed on thymocytes. The receptors here all came from a girl younger than two with a congenital heart defect.

The V gene is TRBV10-1, the J gene TRBJ2-2, with TRBD2 as a possible D gene (6 bases). The ends were cut back, 5 bases at V and 7 bases at J, with 23 bases in the middle. The germline V gene has CDR1 WNHNN and CDR2 SYGVQD (reference sequence). CDR3 size: 17 residues. CDR3 coding DNA: TGCGCCAGCAGTACAAGCGCGGGACTTCGTTTTGACGGGGAGCTGTTTTTT. The encoded protein is CASSTSAGLRFDGELFF.

The chain is built from TRBV9 and TRBJ1-2; TRBD1 matches 7 bases. Germline lookup yields CDR1 SGDLS and CDR2 YYNGEE. This CDR3 has 14 amino acids. The trim removed 0 bases at V and 5 bases at J, leaving 4 bases unmatched. CDR3 region: CASSVARGSYGYTF. DNA of the CDR3: TGTGCCAGCAGCGTAGCCAGGGGGTCGTATGGCTACACCTTC.

Notes on this clone: The sample contains more than one DNA sequence encoding this CDR3. This chain links TRBV5-1 with TRBJ1-2, with 7 bases aligning to TRBD1. The CDR3 has 13 residues. V was pared by 1 base and J by 4 bases, with 1 base of the junction left unmatched. The V gene's germline CDR1 is SGHRS and CDR2 YFSETQ. As DNA, the CDR3 is TGCGCCAGCAGCTTGCGGGACAGCTATGGCTACACCTTC. Translated, it gives CASSLRDSYGYTF.

The CDR3 DNA reads TGTGCCAGTAGTAACCGGGACAGGGGGATGGTCAATCAGCCCCAGCATTTT. It encodes CASSNRDRGMVNQPQHF. The rearrangement links TRBV19 to TRBJ1-5; 11 bases are shared with TRBD1. The CDR3 is 17 residues long. Germline loops: CDR1 LNHDA, CDR2 SQIVND (reference sequence). V lost 4 bases to trimming and J lost 3 bases; unmatched junction nucleotides: 8.

V usage is TRBV7-3 and J usage is TRBJ2-5, with 7 bases identical to TRBD1. In germline, CDR1 is SGHTA, CDR2 FQGTGA. Trimming at V came to 5 bases and at J to 1 base, leaving 7 bases not matched to a gene. The CDR3 contains 15 residues. The CDR3 nucleotides read TGTGCCAGCAGCCAGACCGGGACAGTCCAAGAGACCCAGTACTTC. As protein: CASSQTGTVQETQYF.

This chain uses TRBV5-4 with TRBJ2-4; 8 bases are a match to TRBD1. The CDR3 totals 15 residues. Germline V lookup: CDR1 SGHNT, CDR2 YYREEE (reference sequence). Trimming at V came to 3 bases and at J to 15 bases, leaving 17 bases not matched to a gene. This CDR3 is CASSSRGQGPPGGYF. The CDR3 bases are TGTGCCAGCAGCTCACGAGGACAGGGTCCCCCTGGTGGGTACTTC.